A selection of T cell receptor beta chains follows, all from one sample in a study of T cell responses to AZD1222 COVID-19 vaccine. Assay: immunoSEQ multiplex PCR; the TCRdb copy retains only in-frame clones and omits some. The data show about 93,000 clones, over 75% seen once. The specimen was peripheral blood, collected on day 0 of AZD1222 vaccination. Every receptor here comes from an adult in good health. Each CDR3 is given with its conserved first and last residue. D genes are given only for firm matches. Some rows mark clone size as missing; the rest say once, few, many or name a class of expanded clone.

TRBJ2-3 - 15 TRBD2 TRBV19 TGTGCCAGTAGCAGCACTAGCGGGGGCACAGATACGCAGTATTTT CASSSTSGGTDTQYF
TRBJ1-2 - 13 - TRBV6-5 TGTGCCAGCAGGGGACGGGGGAGGGATGGCTACACCTTC CASRGRGRDGYTF
TRBJ2-5 once 11 - TRBV2 TGTGCCAGCACCCTAAAAGAGACCCAGTACTTC CASTLKETQYF
TRBJ1-6 - 14 - TRBV21-1 TGTGCCAGCAGCAAACCAGGGTATAATTCACCCCTCCACTTT CASSKPGYNSPLHF
TRBJ2-5 - 14 TRBD1 TRBV7-2 TGTGCCAGCAGCTTGCACAGGGGGCCGGAGACCCAGTACTTC CASSLHRGPETQYF
TRBJ2-1 - 15 TRBD2 TRBV10-1 TGCGCCAGCAGCGGGACTAGCGGGAGAACAAATGAGCAGTTCTTC CASSGTSGRTNEQFF
TRBJ2-1 - 15 - TRBV5-6 TGTGCCAGCAGCCCGACAGGCTACCAAAGGGCTGAGCAGTTCTTC CASSPTGYQRAEQFF
TRBJ1-2 - 15 - TRBV5-1 TGCGCCAGCAGCCAGACCACTCCGCATAACTATGGCTACACCTTC CASSQTTPHNYGYTF
TRBJ1-6 - 15 - TRBV28 TGTGCCAGCAGTCCGCTTGGGACTCAGGATTCACCCCTCCACTTT CASSPLGTQDSPLHF
TRBJ1-1 few 13 TRBD1 TRBV7-9 TGTGCCAGCAGCCTGGCGGGACAGAATGAAGCTTTCTTT CASSLAGQNEAFF
TRBJ2-2 - 15 TRBD1 TRBV5-1 TGCGCCAGCAGCTTCCAGACAGGGTCCACCGGGGAGCTGTTTTTT CASSFQTGSTGELFF
TRBJ2-7 - 16 - TRBV6-1 TGTGCCAGCAGTGGATCAGGACAGCGTGGCCTCTACGAGCAGTACTTC CASSGSGQRGLYEQYF
TRBJ1-5 - 15 TRBD1 TRBV7-9 TGTGCCAGCAGCTTCGGACAGGGTAAGAATCAGCCCCAGCATTTT CASSFGQGKNQPQHF
TRBJ2-6 - 16 TRBD1 TRBV6-2/TRBV6-3 TGTGCCAGCAGTTACCCCGGACAGGGTGAAGCCAACGTCCTGACTTTC CASSYPGQGEANVLTF
TRBJ2-1 - 13 - TRBV4-1 TGCGCCAGCAGCCAAGGGTACGGGGGTGAGCAGTTCTTC CASSQGYGGEQFF
TRBJ1-5 - 17 TRBD1 TRBV7-9 TGTGCCAGCAGCTTCTCCGGGACAGGGGGGAGCAATCAGCCCCAGCATTTT CASSFSGTGGSNQPQHF
TRBJ1-1 - 15 - TRBV5-1 TGCGCCAGCAGCTTGGAAGGATCAGGGAACACTGAAGCTTTCTTT CASSLEGSGNTEAFF
TRBJ2-7 - 16 TRBD1 TRBV28 TGTGCCAGCAGTTTAACGGGACAGGGGAGCTCCTACGAGCAGTACTTC CASSLTGQGSSYEQYF
TRBJ2-1 - 16 TRBD1 TRBV18 TGTGCCAGCTCACCTAGACAGGGTACAAGCTACAATGAGCAGTTCTTC CASSPRQGTSYNEQFF
TRBJ1-5 - 14 - TRBV28 TGTGCCAGCAGCCCAACAGGGATCTATCAGCCCCAGCATTTT CASSPTGIYQPQHF
TRBJ1-1 - 15 TRBD1 TRBV5-1 TGCGCCAGCAGCTGGGGACAGGTTCGTCCCACTGAAGCTTTCTTT CASSWGQVRPTEAFF
TRBJ1-1 - 14 - TRBV30 TGTGCCTGGAATTGGAGGACAGCGAACACTGAAGCTTTCTTT CAWNWRTANTEAFF
TRBJ2-3 many 12 - TRBV7-2 TGTGCCAGCAGCCACGACGGTGTTACGCAGTATTTT CASSHDGVTQYF
TRBJ2-5 - 15 - TRBV5-1 TGCGCCAGCAGCGGAGGGGACAGACTCCAAGAGACCCAGTACTTC CASSGGDRLQETQYF
TRBJ2-5 - 13 - TRBV24-1 TGTGCCACCAGTGGAGGCAGCCAAGAGACCCAGTACTTC CATSGGSQETQYF
TRBJ2-3 - 14 - TRBV7-2 TGTGCCAGCAGCCAACTAGTGAGCACAGATACGCAGTATTTT CASSQLVSTDTQYF
TRBJ2-3 - 19 TRBD2 TRBV6-1 TGTGCCAGCAGTGAACGGGGACTAGCGGGAACCCCTTACACAGATACGCAGTATTTT CASSERGLAGTPYTDTQYF
TRBJ2-7 - 14 TRBD2 TRBV3-1/TRBV3-2 TGTGCCAGCAGCCCGGGACTAGGAGGCTACGAGCAGTACTTC CASSPGLGGYEQYF
TRBJ1-5 - 15 - TRBV19 TGTGCCAGTACGACTCGAGGGCAGGGAAATCAGCCCCAGCATTTT CASTTRGQGNQPQHF
TRBJ2-1 - 16 - TRBV7-3 TGTGCCAGCAGCTTATACCCGGGATCTGCCTACAATGAGCAGTTCTTC CASSLYPGSAYNEQFF
TRBJ2-5 few 16 - TRBV14 TGTGCCAGCAGCCAAGTCCTAGGGCGAGGGAGAGAGACCCAGTACTTC CASSQVLGRGRETQYF
TRBJ2-1 - 15 - TRBV19 TGTGCCAGTAGTGTCCGGGACCTCGCCCCCAATGAGCAGTTCTTC CASSVRDLAPNEQFF